Included here is one T cell receptor (beta chain) sequence, with context. The CDR3 consists of 16 residues. CDR1 SGHTA and CDR2 FQGTGA come from the germline V gene. The V end was cut by 5 bases, the J end by 4 bases, with 17 bases between. Original handling: Amplification from reference gene primers served as the basis for estimated nucleated cell counts. This table comes from immunoSEQ multiplex PCR, and its TCRdb copy is limited to in-frame clones, with some not included. V and J calls and clone size are those listed in that table; D and trimming were worked out from the DNA. The sample has 400,000 to 550,000 clones; roughly 91% are singletons. This entry belongs to a study of blood T cell repertoires in COVID-19. On the study more broadly: Acute-phase and convalescent COVID-19 samples originated in the United States, Italy and Spain. T cells, B-cell-depleted T cells, or PBMCs supplied cDNA or gDNA.

Material: peripheral blood. The chain carries TRBV7-3 and TRBJ2-2, with D perhaps TRBD1 (5 bases). The TCR comes from a woman aged 30 to 39 with acute or convalescent COVID-19. The DNA for the CDR3 is TGTGCCAGCAGCCCCGCAATTAACAGGCGCACCGGGGAGCTGTTTTTT. Translated, it gives CASSPAINRRTGELFF.